This is a list of T cell receptor beta chains from one sample in a study of CD8 T cells in Susac syndrome. TCRdb itself ran the immunoSEQ multiplex PCR reads through MiXCR, one entry per CDR3 protein. The top ten clones hold around 0.51% of a sample with around 140,000 distinct CDR3 sequences, over 75% of them seen once. The sample was CD8+ T cells from PBMCs. The receptors stem from a human donor with multiple sclerosis. The CDR3 runs from the conserved cysteine through the conserved F or W. Fields, in order: V gene, CDR3 protein.

TRBV12-3/TRBV12-4 CASSRLNTEAFF
TRBV20-1 CSARDLSRSNYGYTF
TRBV5-6 CASSPWYRDRYYGYTF
TRBV20-1 CSARDWASEDEQFF
TRBV6-2/TRBV6-3 CASSTDRASGDYNEQFF
TRBV12-3/TRBV12-4 CASRPPAGTANTGELFF
TRBV28 CASTEGTGSNQPQHF
TRBV9 CASSVSSGRANEQFF
TRBV5-6 CASSINYLEAFF
TRBV28 CASSSPGTGSTIIYEQYF
TRBV12-3/TRBV12-4 CASSLNAGTEQYF
TRBV5-6 CASSFGVAGELFF
TRBV24-1 CATSSGQGSEAFF
TRBV12-3/TRBV12-4 CASSFVFEEAFF
TRBV29-1 CSVGGTYNEQFF
TRBV6-5 CASGWGDTQYF
TRBV12-3/TRBV12-4 CASSLAASGVNEQFF
TRBV9 CASSVASRTDSYEKLFF
TRBV5-6 CASSFVPVLAGRYTQYF
TRBV12-5 CASSISGLGIYNEQFF
TRBV27 CASSPRVSTEAFF
TRBV2 CASSEDPPPGLGPLHF
TRBV6-2/TRBV6-3 CASSPLPSYGYTF
TRBV6-2/TRBV6-3 CASSYGHETQYF
TRBV4-1 CASSPLVEFYEQYF
TRBV7-9 CASSSTGTGPSAEAFF
TRBV20-1 CSARDMLGPETDTQYF
TRBV10-3 CAIRDPGQWNTEAFF
TRBV27 CASSPYLNNEQFF
TRBV29-1 CSVAPRGGGEQYF
TRBV6-2/TRBV6-3 CASSYVTRETQYF
TRBV24-1 CATSDPYHGSGIDLSGELFF
TRBV12-3/TRBV12-4 CASSLEQGRPDTQYF
TRBV7-3 CASSVRVTYEQYF
TRBV13 CASSSPGVSGNTIYF
TRBV4-1 CASSQDWVEGTEAFF
TRBV7-2 CASSFGQTSPGDTQYF
TRBV7-9 CASSLQGFKHYGYTF
TRBV12-5 CASGSHQPQHF
TRBV12-3/TRBV12-4 CASSDRVFDTEAFF
TRBV25-1 CASSEGPGNEQFF
TRBV7-9 CASSLEPGARNQPQHF
TRBV4-3 CASSQNGLATSTDTQYF
TRBV6-5 CASSYTRRSWRSEAFF
TRBV12-3/TRBV12-4 CASRPAPGSTANYGYTF